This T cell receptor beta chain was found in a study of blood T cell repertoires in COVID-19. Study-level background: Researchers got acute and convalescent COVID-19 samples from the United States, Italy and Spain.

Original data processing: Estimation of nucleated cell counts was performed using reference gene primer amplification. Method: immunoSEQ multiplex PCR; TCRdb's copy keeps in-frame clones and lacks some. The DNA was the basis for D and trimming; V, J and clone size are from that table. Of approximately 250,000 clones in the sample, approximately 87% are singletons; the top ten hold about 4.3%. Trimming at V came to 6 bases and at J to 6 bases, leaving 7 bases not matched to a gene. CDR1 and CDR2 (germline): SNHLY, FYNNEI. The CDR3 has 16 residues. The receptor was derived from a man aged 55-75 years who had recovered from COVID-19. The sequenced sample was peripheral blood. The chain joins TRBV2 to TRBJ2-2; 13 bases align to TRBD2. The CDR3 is CASRAGLAGVAGELFF. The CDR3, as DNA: TGTGCCAGCAGGGCAGGACTAGCGGGAGTGGCCGGGGAGCTGTTTTTT.